Presented here are 14 T cell receptor beta chains from one specimen sequenced in a study of Graves' ophthalmopathy and Graves' hyperthyroidism. Amplified material comprised TCR beta CDR3 regions derived from RNA transcripts. HTBI-primed first-round RT-PCR preceded second-round multiplex PCR. In TCRdb, the multiplex PCR reads were re-called with MiXCR into one record per CDR3 protein. The sample consists of about 400,000 distinct CDR3 sequences, around 21% of them appearing once. Sequencing was carried out using peripheral blood. These receptors all stem from a woman younger than 35 with stable Graves' hyperthyroidism.

The V call is TRBV30, the J call TRBJ2-2, with 7 nucleotides matching TRBD1. This CDR3 contains 14 residues. The germline CDR1 and CDR2 sequences are GTSNPN and SVGIG (reference sequence). Unmatched junction bases numbered 5, after V lost 7 bases and J lost 0 bases. The CDR3 nucleotides are TGTGCCTTTCGACAGGGCACGAACACCGGGGAGCTGTTTTTT. As protein: CAFRQGTNTGELFF.

The rearrangement joins TRBV27 to TRBJ1-1; D gene ambiguous. Germline V CDR1 and CDR2: MNHEY, SMNVEV (reference sequence). The length of the CDR3 is 16 residues. Trimming cost V 5 bases and J 1 base, with 17 bases left between them. The DNA for the CDR3 is TGTGCCAGCAGTCCATGGGCGGGCCGGGGGAACACTGAAGCTTTCTTT. As protein: CASSPWAGRGNTEAFF.

This clonotype occurred once. Since a much larger clone is just one base distant, this may be a read error. The chain employs TRBV18 and TRBJ1-5; weak D call: TRBD1 (5 bases). This CDR3 has 15 residues. Germline CDR1 KGHSH, CDR2 LQKENI. Trimming left V 2 bases short and J 2 bases short, with 10 bases between. CDR3 nucleotide sequence: TGTGCCAGCTCACCATCCGGACATGGCAATCAGCCCCAGCATTTT. Amino acid sequence: CASSPSGHGNQPQHF.

This clonotype was seen ten or more times. The chain recombines TRBV2 with TRBJ2-7; D not certain. Germline CDR1 is SNHLY and CDR2 is FYNNEI. CDR3 length equals 15 residues. Between the trimmed V and J ends, which lost 8 bases and 6 bases, there was a span of 23 bases. The CDR3 protein is CASALIASILGEQYF. The CDR3 region has the DNA TGTGCCAGCGCGTTGATCGCATCCATCCTGGGCGAGCAGTACTTC. The full variable domain, its missing parts supplied by reference TRBV2 and TRBJ2-7, is EPEVTQTPSHQVTQMGQEVILRCVPISNHLYFYWYRQILGQKVEFLVSFYNNEISEKSEIFDDQFSVERPDGSNFTLKIRSTKLEDSAMYFCASALIASILGEQYFGPGTRLTVT.

This clonotype was picked up a small number of times. The J gene is TRBJ2-5, the V gene TRBV2, with 8 bases matching TRBD1. The germline gives CDR1 SNHLY, CDR2 FYNNEI. Losses at the gene ends were 10 bases for V and 3 bases for J; bases not matched to a gene: 10. The CDR3 is 14 amino acids. Here the CDR3 DNA reads TGTGCCATCGACAGGGGAGAGGGGGAAGAGACCCAGTACTTC. This codes for CAIDRGEGEETQYF.

This clonotype was detected once. This chain connects TRBV6-2 or TRBV6-3 to TRBJ2-7; D perhaps matches TRBD1 (6 bases). This CDR3 spans 13 amino acids. V was clipped by 6 bases and J by 2 bases, with 11 bases between them. CDR1 and CDR2 from the germline V gene are MNHEY and SVGEGT. Here the CDR3 DNA reads TGTGCCAGCAGGGGACACTTAGCCTACGAGCAGTACTTC. The encoded protein is CASRGHLAYEQYF.

In its sample, this clonotype was seen many times. CDR3 amino acids: CASSLKNIQYF. Written as DNA, the CDR3 is TGTGCCAGCAGCCTCAAAAACATTCAGTACTTC. The chain couples TRBV11-2 to TRBJ2-4; the D is unclear. V lost 5 bases, J lost 3 bases, and 2 bases lay in between. The CDR3 length is 11 residues. CDR1 is SGHAT and CDR2 is FQNNGV in the germline V gene.

DNA for the CDR3: TGTGCCAGCAACCTACTGCCCCCGGCGAACACTGAAGCTTTCTTT. It yields the protein CASNLLPPANTEAFF. The chain combines TRBV6-1 with TRBJ1-1; no clear D gene. This CDR3 has 15 residues. The V and J ends lost 7 bases and 1 base respectively, with 16 bases between them. Germline lookup yields CDR1 MNHNS and CDR2 SASEGT.

This clonotype was seen repeatedly, ten times or more. This chain uses TRBV28 with TRBJ1-2; 11 bases line up with TRBD1. J was trimmed by 4 bases and V by 10 bases; bases with no gene match: 8. The CDR3 runs 14 residues. Germline values: CDR1 MDHEN, CDR2 SYDVKM. Here the CDR3 DNA reads TGTGCCACCCGAGAGGACAGGGGGCTCTATGGCTACACCTTC. Translating it yields CATREDRGLYGYTF.

The rearrangement links TRBV24-1 to TRBJ2-2, with a possible D match to TRBD2 (7 bases). The V gene's germline CDR1 is KGHDR and CDR2 SFDVKD. The V end lost 1 base, the J end lost 6 bases, and 14 bases lay between the germline ends. The CDR3 covers 16 residues. CDR3 coding DNA: TGTGCCACCAGTGATTTTTGGGGGGGCGACGCCGGGGAGCTGTTTTTT. It specifies CATSDFWGGDAGELFF.

V is TRBV6-1 and J is TRBJ2-3; D is unresolved. The CDR3 has 15 amino acids. The V and J ends lost 4 bases and 3 bases respectively, with 14 bases between them. The germline V gene has CDR1 MNHNS and CDR2 SASEGT. The CDR3 sequence: CASSVFRPRTDTQYF. The CDR3 DNA is TGTGCCAGCAGTGTTTTCAGGCCGAGGACAGATACGCAGTATTTT.

The CDR3 DNA reads TGTGCCAGCAGCATTACAGGGGGCTTAACCTACGAGCAGTACTTC. Translation: CASSITGGLTYEQYF. This chain uses TRBV28 with TRBJ2-7; 9 nucleotides align to TRBD1. With 6 bases clipped from V and 2 bases from J, the junction kept 8 bases outside the gene matches. Per germline, CDR1 MDHEN and CDR2 SYDVKM. The CDR3 extends over 15 amino acids.

This clonotype was counted at least ten times. This rearrangement joins TRBV27 to TRBJ1-1; 10 nucleotides line up with TRBD1. The CDR3 is made up of 16 amino acids. Germline V gene data show CDR1 as MNHEY and CDR2 as SMNVEV (reference sequence). The J segment lost 1 base and the V segment lost 5 bases, leaving 7 bases of the junction unmatched. The CDR3 nucleotides are TGTGCCAGCAGTCCCCGGACAGGGGGGGGGAACACTGAAGCTTTCTTT. This gives the protein CASSPRTGGGNTEAFF.

The table lists this clonotype with many counts. V gene TRBV7-8 combines with J gene TRBJ2-7; TRBD2 matches at 13 bases. Unmatched junction bases numbered 15, after V lost 8 bases and J lost 2 bases. CDR1 is SGHVS and CDR2 is FQNEAQ in the germline V gene. This CDR3 is built from 18 residues. The CDR3 DNA reads as TGTGCCAGCTCTCCCGGGACTAGCGGGGAGTGGGTCACCTACGAGCAGTACTTC. Translating it yields CASSPGTSGEWVTYEQYF.